These 21 T cell receptor beta chains were all obtained from the same sample, sequenced in a study of blood T cell repertoires in COVID-19. The method was immunoSEQ multiplex PCR; TCRdb's version includes in-frame clones alone and lacks a portion of them. The repertoire has some 500,000 clones, roughly 91% of them found once; the top ten carry 7.8%. The sequencing input was peripheral blood. These receptor sequences come from a woman aged 50 to 60 with COVID-19, enrolled during active disease.

The rearrangement joins TRBV11-2 to TRBJ1-2, with TRBD1 as a possible D gene (6 bases). V shed 3 bases and J shed 5 bases, with 10 bases lying between them. The germline CDR1 and CDR2 sequences are SGHAT and FQNNGV. The CDR3 runs to 13 residues. DNA for the CDR3: TGTGCCAGCAGCTTGGGGGCCTGGTATGGCTACACCTTC. Amino acids: CASSLGAWYGYTF.

The V gene is TRBV29-1, the J gene TRBJ1-2; the D is unclear. Germline-derived CDR1 and CDR2 are SQVTM and ANQGSEA. V was shortened by 4 bases and J by 5 bases, with 8 bases between the two germline ends. CDR3 length: 11 residues. The CDR3 region has the DNA TGCAGCGTTGTCACTATGTATGGCTACACCTTC. Translation: CSVVTMYGYTF.

This chain links TRBV5-1 with TRBJ2-1; D not certain. The CDR3 is 15 residues long. The V gene lost 0 bases and the J gene lost 5 bases, with 12 bases spanning the gap. CDR1 is SGHRS and CDR2 is YFSETQ in the germline V gene. CDR3: CASSLDSIINNEQFF. The DNA for the CDR3 is TGCGCCAGCAGCTTGGACAGCATAATCAACAATGAGCAGTTCTTC.

The gene calls are TRBV27 and TRBJ2-2; D remains unclear. The germline CDR1 and CDR2 sequences are MNHEY and SMNVEV (reference sequence). The CDR3 is 13 residues long. V lost 5 bases and J lost 4, with 8 bases in between. The CDR3: CASSVVVTGELFF. DNA of the CDR3: TGTGCCAGCAGTGTAGTTGTCACCGGGGAGCTGTTTTTT.

The chain has TRBV6-5 and TRBJ1-1; a possible D gene is TRBD1 (5 bases). Germline lookup yields CDR1 MNHEY and CDR2 SVGAGI. V was cut by 8 bases and J by 3 bases, with 16 bases left in between. The CDR3 totals 14 residues. CDR3 in amino acids: CASLGGMVHTEAFF. The CDR3 DNA follows: TGTGCCAGCCTGGGGGGGATGGTTCACACTGAAGCTTTCTTT.

The V and J genes are TRBV7-9 and TRBJ1-6; a possible D gene is TRBD1 (5 bases). The germline gives CDR1 SEHNR, CDR2 FQNEAQ (reference sequence). The V and J ends lost 4 bases and 0 bases respectively, with 7 bases between them. The CDR3 covers 15 residues. The CDR3 sequence: CASSSGSSYNSPLHF. The CDR3 DNA reads as TGTGCCAGCAGCTCAGGGTCCTCCTATAATTCACCCCTCCACTTT.

This chain links TRBV28 with TRBJ1-1; 7 bases fit TRBD1. Germline values: CDR1 MDHEN, CDR2 SYDVKM. This CDR3 is built from 12 residues. With 7 bases clipped from V and 8 bases from J, the junction kept 7 bases outside the gene matches. The CDR3 protein is CASIKTGWEAFF. CDR3 sequence (DNA): TGTGCCAGCATCAAGACAGGGTGGGAAGCTTTCTTT.

The V and J genes are TRBV2 and TRBJ1-1; D remains unclear. This CDR3 comprises 16 residues. Trimming shortened V by 11 bases and J by 1 base, and 23 bases separated the two germline ends. CDR1 SNHLY and CDR2 FYNNEI come from the germline V gene. The CDR3 nucleotides read TGTGCCTCCCCGGCCCTGGAGCGGGTGCAGAACACTGAAGCTTTCTTT. This sequence encodes CASPALERVQNTEAFF.

The chain employs TRBV2 and TRBJ1-4, with no clear D. The germline CDR1 and CDR2 sequences are SNHLY and FYNNEI. This CDR3 region has 16 residues. With 1 base removed from V and 0 bases from J, the gap between germline ends came to 9 bases. CDR3 nucleotide sequence: TGTGCCAGCAGTGAAGGCGTGATTCCAACTAATGAAAAACTGTTTTTT. It translates to CASSEGVIPTNEKLFF.

The chain links TRBV5-1 to TRBJ2-1; TRBD1 agrees at 8 bases. Trimming at V came to 0 bases and at J to 5 bases, leaving 7 bases not matched to a gene. Per the germline V gene, CDR1 is SGHRS and CDR2 is YFSETQ. The CDR3 extends over 16 amino acids. This chain's CDR3 is CASSLDQGAVNNEQFF. CDR3 sequence (DNA): TGCGCCAGCAGCTTGGATCAGGGGGCCGTTAACAATGAGCAGTTCTTC.

The chain combines TRBV12-3 or TRBV12-4 with TRBJ1-6; no firm D call. The V end lost 3 bases, the J end lost 12 bases, and 12 bases lay between the germline ends. This CDR3 has 13 residues. The CDR3 nucleotides are TGTGCCAGCAGTTTGCAACACCGTGGACCCCTCCACTTT. It codes for CASSLQHRGPLHF.

V and J are TRBV27 and TRBJ2-6, with no clear D. V was shortened by 4 bases and J by 3 bases, with 10 bases between the two germline ends. The CDR3 spans 15 residues. Germline assignment: CDR1 MNHEY and CDR2 SMNVEV (reference sequence). CDR3 sequence (DNA): TGTGCCAGCAGTTCCCCAGGATATGGGGCCAACGTCCTGACTTTC. Its translation: CASSSPGYGANVLTF. Looking up the rest from reference TRBV27 and TRBJ2-6 gives the full variable domain: EAQVTQNPRYLITVTGKKLTVTCSQNMNHEYMSWYRQDPGLGLRQIYYSMNVEVTDKGDVPEGYKVSRKEKRNFPLILESPSPNQTSLYFCASSSPGYGANVLTFGAGSRLTVL.

V is TRBV5-1 and J is TRBJ2-1; 10 nucleotides line up with TRBD1. Germline V gene sequence: CDR1 SGHRS, CDR2 YFSETQ. The length of the CDR3 is 17 residues. V gave up 1 base and J gave up 6 bases; unmatched junction bases: 10. The CDR3: CASSLWAGTGAVNEQFF. The CDR3 nucleotides read TGCGCCAGCAGCTTGTGGGCCGGGACAGGGGCGGTCAATGAGCAGTTCTTC.

This sequence joins TRBV5-1 and TRBJ1-6, with TRBD1 identical over 8 bases. Trimming took 0 bases from V and 10 from J; bases not matched to a gene: 6. The CDR3 runs 15 residues. Germline lookup yields CDR1 SGHRS and CDR2 YFSETQ. CDR3 bases: TGCGCCAGCAGCTTGGAGTCAGGGGGCCAGTCACCCCTCCACTTT. This encodes CASSLESGGQSPLHF.

This CDR3 is CASSRTATYNEQFF. In DNA form, the CDR3 reads TGTGCCAGCAGCAGAACAGCAACTTACAATGAGCAGTTCTTC. V and J are TRBV6-5 and TRBJ2-1; D is ambiguous. V gave up 6 bases and J gave up 4 bases, with 13 bases separating them. The CDR3 spans 14 residues. Per the germline V gene, CDR1 is MNHEY and CDR2 is SVGAGI.

This chain joins TRBV6-1 and TRBJ1-2; no clear D. CDR3 length: 14 amino acids. Germline-derived CDR1 and CDR2 are MNHNS and SASEGT. Trimming removed 1 base from V and 4 bases from J, with 10 bases in between. The CDR3 here is CASSEGSWLYGYTF. CDR3 in DNA: TGTGCCAGCAGTGAAGGGAGCTGGCTCTATGGCTACACCTTC.

J is TRBJ2-1 and V is TRBV11-1; 11 nucleotides match TRBD1. V was clipped by 4 bases and J by 5 bases; unmatched bases: 4. CDR1 SGHAT and CDR2 FQDESV come from the germline V gene (reference sequence). This CDR3 has 15 residues. For the CDR3, the DNA is TGTGCCAGCAGCTCCCGGGACAGGGGGGACAATGAGCAGTTCTTC. Its translation is CASSSRDRGDNEQFF.

This clone occurred a few times. V is TRBV6-5 and J is TRBJ2-2, with 9 positions matching TRBD2. The CDR3 has 16 amino acids. Trimming removed 4 bases from V and 3 bases from J; junction bases left unmatched: 6. Per germline, CDR1 MNHEY and CDR2 SVGAGI. Written as DNA, the CDR3 is TGTGCCAGCAGTTCGCAAGCGGGGGGACACACCGGGGAGCTGTTTTTT. This sequence encodes CASSSQAGGHTGELFF.

The chain employs TRBV15 and TRBJ2-5, with 9 nucleotides matching TRBD1. Trimming at V came to 5 bases and at J to 5 bases, leaving 9 bases not matched to a gene. CDR3 length equals 15 residues. Germline V CDR1 and CDR2: LNHNV, YYDKDF (reference sequence). Written as DNA, the CDR3 is TGTGCCACCAGCTGGGGGGACAGGGACTTTGAGACCCAGTACTTC. Protein product: CATSWGDRDFETQYF.

This clone was counted between two and nine times. V gene TRBV6-5 combines with J gene TRBJ1-5, with 8 bases lining up with TRBD1. CDR3 size: 15 residues. The germline V gene has CDR1 MNHEY and CDR2 SVGAGI. J gave up 3 bases and V 0 bases, and 1 base lay outside the gene matches. The CDR3 nucleotides are TGTGCCAGCAGTTACTCGACAGGGGCCAATCAGCCCCAGCATTTT. It codes for CASSYSTGANQPQHF.

The chain joins TRBV4-1 to TRBJ2-7, with 10 bases matching TRBD1. The CDR3 consists of 14 residues. Germline CDR1 and CDR2: MGHRA and YSYEKL. V was pared by 5 bases and J by 3 bases, with 4 bases of the junction left unmatched. The DNA for the CDR3 is TGCGCCAGCAGCACCAGGACAGGGGGCTACGAGCAGTACTTC. Translating gives CASSTRTGGYEQYF.